This T cell receptor beta chain was found in a study of cytomegalovirus exposure and HLA in healthy donors (dated by TCRdb to about 2017). Context from the whole study: In an earlier analysis of roughly 590 of the donors, 276 Gb of sequence data and 100 million or so unique TCR beta sequences from 150 million to 200 million T cells were reported. To predict cytomegalovirus infection status, the study brought together high-throughput TCR immunosequencing, statistical association of individual TCRs with disease status, and machine learning. Class I and class II HLA loci were covered by the typing at four-digit resolution. Roughly 5 DR-DQ haplotypes were treated as single units for association and clustering because of strong linkage in the cohort. An early release covering 550 to 650 HLA-typed donors comprised about 320 gigabases of sequencing data and tens of millions of unique TCR sequences. The study profiled the T cell repertoires of hundreds of subjects by immunosequencing and related them to cytomegalovirus serostatus. The later analysis used no new phenotypic data to find candidate immune exposures, relying instead on TCR beta sequences and their occurrence across donors. To decide whether each TCR beta V gene segment behaved as functional or pseudogenic, an earlier analysis of some 570 of the donors relied on high-throughput TCR beta sequencing. Every discovery cohort repertoire had been produced on one sequencing platform. A later analysis re-analyzed previously published TCR beta repertoires from roughly 630 donors and added high-resolution HLA genotyping to study TCR occurrence patterns. Genome-wide SNP genotypes for about 65% of the roughly 670 donors were used in a later genetic analysis, which treated that subset as a discovery cohort. The study was designed to test whether signatures of past pathogen exposure could be identified by cataloging public T cell receptors. Besides the first cohort of some 670 subjects, a separate validation cohort made up of 120 different subjects was used. Donor age, sex, ethnicity and CMV serostatus were compiled alongside the repertoire data. Among around 400 genotyped donors of the cohort, an average of approximately 230,000 unique TCR beta nucleotide sequences were sequenced per donor, 15% to 20% of them non-productive. The number of donors typed differed by locus, with about 629-630 for A, B, C, DRB1 and DQB1, roughly 520 for DQA1, nearly 610 for DPA1, and 400 to 490 for DPB1. Of the 350 to 450 genotyped donors, approximately 83% fell in the genetic ancestry cluster associated with self-reported Caucasian donors.

Summary of the overall study and its limitations: While some public TCRs were present in many individuals, most TCR sequences turned up only very rarely across donors. A later genetic analysis reported fewer N-insertions in productive TCRs among donors in an Asian-associated ancestry cluster than the approximately 670-donor mean. A later analysis associated 15,000 to 20,000 TCR beta sequences with specific HLA alleles at a false discovery rate of 0.05. In the study, about 150 TCR beta chains were listed as associated with cytomegalovirus. Three of the identified cytomegalovirus-associated TCR beta chains were confirmed in vitro to be specific for cytomegalovirus antigens. The presence/absence analyses assumed that sequencing depth was roughly uniform across donors, and that assumption may not be true. In an earlier analysis of several hundred of the donors, most TCR beta V segments were observed in productive rearrangements about 87% or about 30% of the time, broadly matching IMGT annotations. Linkage disequilibrium might explain the correlated functional status among segregating V segments, but an unknown experimental factor could not be ruled out. Strong co-occurrence of HLA alleles, especially DR and DQ, made assigning TCR associations to individual alleles difficult. In a later analysis, several top co-occurrence clusters were reported to appear linked to parvovirus B19, influenza, CMV and Epstein-Barr virus. This cohort had only TCR beta chains sequenced, and the lack of alpha or paired-chain data limited which features could be detected. The 87-base-pair reads could not distinguish some IMGT-functional V segments, including TRBV6-2 and TRBV6-3, so those segments were excluded. Compared with equally common non-associated chains, HLA-associated TCR beta chains in a later analysis were more clonally expanded and had lower generation probabilities. An association between a missense DCLRE1C variant and V-gene and J-gene trimming of TCR beta chains was found in a later genetic analysis and replicated in an independent cohort. In a later analysis, most CMV-associated TCR beta chains were found to appear HLA-restricted, with HLA associations seemingly driven largely by CMV exposure. Because HLA typing was missing for some donors at each locus, association tests included only the typed subset. According to a later analysis, TCR association rates differed among HLA loci, with DRB1 alleles showing the most associated TCRs and HLA-C alleles showing the fewest. A cluster of highly shared sequence variants was judged likely to represent a technical artifact of the sequencing pipeline. Cytomegalovirus status was reported to be diagnosed by the classifier with high specificity and sensitivity in both the original and validation cohorts. A further reported finding was that TCR beta sequences accurately predicted the HLA-A and HLA-B alleles for most subjects in the first cohort. It was suggested by the authors that the approach could potentially be generalized to other disease states and immunological phenotypes. The earlier analysis of approximately 590 of the donors excluded some 16 rarely observed V segments, including chromosome 9 orphons, because counts were too low. The only immune exposure information available for the cohort was CMV serostatus.

Notes on this clone: The target of this receptor is not known.

V has 6 bases trimmed and J has 8 bases trimmed; junction bases matching no gene number 13. Including the terminal cysteine and phenylalanine, the CDR3 comprises 14 residues. The only DNA kept is the CDR3, 42 bases in frame from the first base. According to the germline V gene, CDR1 reads SGHNT and CDR2 reads YENEEA. The cohort was made up of around 720 healthy bone marrow donors. All cohort members were sampled while nominally healthy, although unrecorded immune exposures were likely present. The donor was CMV seropositive and belonged to the group of a few hundred seropositive cohort members. A peripheral blood sample was collected from each donor, and TCR beta sequencing was performed on peripheral blood mononuclear cells. The Qiagen DNeasy Blood Extraction Kit was used to extract genomic DNA from the blood cell samples. Library method: the immunoSEQ multiplex PCR assay. For the multiplex PCR, a mixture combining 60 forward primers for TCR Vbeta segments and 13 reverse primers for TCR Jbeta segments was used. The CDR3 region of rearranged TCR beta genes was amplified from genomic DNA with a multiplex PCR assay. The amplified TCR beta libraries were sequenced on the Illumina HiSeq System as 87-base-pair reads. The source study handled its data this way. In a later analysis, 80 million or so unique TCR beta chains were counted across the approximately 640 repertoires, and around 10 million of these chains were shared by at least two donors. A nearest-neighbor algorithm error-corrected the raw reads and collapsed the reads into unique sequences, merging closely related sequences to remove PCR and sequencing errors. Alignment of CDR3 sequences to IMGT reference sequences was used to assign V, D and J gene segments. For a sequence to be retained, at least a six-nucleotide match to both a V gene segment and a J gene segment was required. Rearrangements were classified as productive when the CDR3 lacked stop codons and remained in frame with V and J, and all other rearrangements were classified as non-productive. Following IMGT convention, CDR3 was defined as the stretch from the second conserved V-encoded cysteine up to the conserved J-encoded phenylalanine. The earlier analysis of some 600 of the donors excluded sequences that lacked an unambiguous match to a single V gene segment. An earlier analysis of several hundred of the donors classified V segments as functional when productive rearrangements were above 56.7% and as segregating when the standard deviation between donors was above 5%. A statistical classification framework was developed to diagnose cytomegalovirus status using the catalog of TCR beta chain sequences. In a later analysis, V and J genes were assigned by comparing TCR nucleotide sequences against IMGT/GENE-DB human TR gene sequences. A later analysis assigned CDR3 sequences and most-parsimonious VDJ recombination scenarios with the TCRdist pipeline. In a later analysis, each TCR beta chain was defined by its CDR3 amino acid sequence together with its V-gene family, and reads without a unique V-gene family were excluded. As a way to deal with suspected cross-contamination and a sequencing artifact, a later analysis dropped 640 or so nucleotide sequences that were highly shared and had low generation probability. For each public chain, a later analysis derived a clonal expansion index from normalized ranks of inferred template counts within each repertoire. In a later analysis, generation probabilities were computed using a VDJ recombination model fitted to out-of-frame rearrangements, and the results were checked against IGoR. In a later analysis, TCR-TCR, TCR-HLA and TCR-CMV co-occurrence was scored with hypergeometric tests, and a repertoire-size bias correction was applied to TCR pairs. False discovery rates were estimated in a later analysis by permuting HLA or CMV assignments 20 times. A later analysis grouped co-occurring TCRs with DBSCAN, adding TCRdist sequence similarity when clustering within HLA-allele-positive subsets. Repertoires with fewer than 30,000 or more than 120,000 public chains, plus five repertoires with anomalous nucleotide sharing, were excluded from co-occurrence clustering. Entries here come from immuneACCESS through TCRdb and include only in-frame sequences with V and J called. Some clones fail to appear in such tables; in the studies checked, an unresolved V gene covers under half of the shortfall, and the cause of the remainder is unknown. V, J and clone size reflect that table, while D and trimming were determined from the DNA. The sample's table lists a count of 150,000 to 200,000 clones. Approximately 0.82% of the sample is taken by the ten largest.

This sequence originates from a woman younger than 30 in good health and CMV-seropositive. The chain is made from TRBV11-3 and TRBJ2-7; TRBD1 lines up with 7 middle nucleotides. Sample: PBMCs. DNA sequence: TGTGCCAGCAGTCAAGGACAGGCAGGCGTAAAGCAGTACTTC. It encodes CASSQGQAGVKQYF.